Listed below are T cell receptor beta chains from one sample, sequenced in a study of cytomegalovirus exposure and HLA in healthy donors. The table came from immunoSEQ multiplex PCR; TCRdb's copy has only in-frame clones and leaves some out. Of approximately 100,000 clones in the sample, about three quarters were seen once. Material for sequencing was PBMCs. All receptors come from a woman under 30 in good health and CMV-seropositive. Both conserved end residues are part of each CDR3. Each record gives: J gene, V gene, clone size, D gene, CDR3 DNA, CDR3 protein. The D gene is left open where the match is weak. Clone size is given for some rows only: seen once, a few or many times, or a class if the clone is expanded.

TRBJ1-4 TRBV6-5 NA NA TGTGCCAGCAGGTCGGGTGAGGGAAAACTGTTTTTT CASRSGEGKLFF
TRBJ1-2 TRBV6-5 NA TRBD1 TGTGCCAGCTCCGGGACAGGGGGCGTTGGCTACACCTTC CASSGTGGVGYTF
TRBJ1-4 TRBV30 NA NA TGTGCCTGGAGTAGGACAGCCTCAACTAATGAAAAACTGTTTTTT CAWSRTASTNEKLFF
TRBJ2-5 TRBV13 once NA TGTGCCAGCAGCTTAGGGGTCCTAGCAATGGCGACCCAGTACTTC CASSLGVLAMATQYF
TRBJ1-5 TRBV19 NA NA TGTGCCAGTAGTAAGAGACTACCACAGGGTAGCAATCAGCCCCAGCATTTT CASSKRLPQGSNQPQHF
TRBJ2-5 TRBV2 NA TRBD2 TGTGCCAGCTTGCGGGAGGGGCGAGAGACCCAGTACTTC CASLREGRETQYF
TRBJ2-7 TRBV6-1 NA NA TGTGCCAGCAGTCCATCCCACTCCTACGAGCAGTACTTC CASSPSHSYEQYF
TRBJ2-1 TRBV7-2 NA NA TGTGCCAGCAGCCCGAGGCGGAGCTCCTACAATGAGCAGTTCTTC CASSPRRSSYNEQFF
TRBJ1-4 TRBV2 NA NA TGTGCCAGCCGGAGTACTCTTAATGAAAAACTGTTTTTT CASRSTLNEKLFF
TRBJ2-5 TRBV9 NA NA TGTGCCAGCAGCGGATGGGCCCACCCACGGGAGACCCAGTACTTC CASSGWAHPRETQYF
TRBJ1-1 TRBV7-3 NA NA TGTGCCAGCAGCCCAACCCCGTTGACAGTTAACACTGAAGCTTTCTTT CASSPTPLTVNTEAFF
TRBJ1-1 TRBV28 NA TRBD1 TGTGCCAGCAGTGAAAGACAGGGGGCTTTTATCGCTTTCTTT CASSERQGAFIAFF
TRBJ2-7 TRBV11-2 few TRBD2 TGTGCCAGCAGCTTAGTGGCGGGAGTCGACGAGCAGTACTTC CASSLVAGVDEQYF
TRBJ1-5 TRBV7-8 NA NA TGTGCCAGCAGCTTAGGACAGAGCAATCAGCCCCAGCATTTT CASSLGQSNQPQHF
TRBJ2-1 TRBV28 NA NA TGTGCCAGCAGTTTATCGGCCTACAGGGATGAGCAGTTCTTC CASSLSAYRDEQFF
TRBJ2-1 TRBV9 NA TRBD2 TGTGCCAGCAGCGTAGCTCCTAGCGGATACAATGAGCAGTTCTTC CASSVAPSGYNEQFF
TRBJ2-3 TRBV4-2 NA NA TGTGCCAGCAGCCAAGAATACGGAGGGCCCACAGATACGCAGTATTTT CASSQEYGGPTDTQYF
TRBJ2-5 TRBV2 NA NA TGTGCCAGCAGTCCAGGGCAAGAGACCCAGTACTTC CASSPGQETQYF
TRBJ1-2 TRBV29-1 few NA TGCAGCGTTGATTGGGGGGGCGCCGGCTACACCTTC CSVDWGGAGYTF
TRBJ2-1 TRBV19 NA TRBD2 TGTGCCAGTAGTATAACTAGCGGAAACAATGAGCAGTTCTTC CASSITSGNNEQFF
TRBJ2-3 TRBV7-8 once TRBD2 TGTGCCAGCAGCTTAGTCCAGCGGGAGGGCCGAGATACGCAGTATTTT CASSLVQREGRDTQYF
TRBJ2-1 TRBV10-3 once NA TGTGCCACCCACAGCGGCACCGAGGGGGATGAGCAGTTCTTC CATHSGTEGDEQFF
TRBJ2-5 TRBV6-5 NA NA TGTGCCAGCAGTTACTCGATAGGACTGCAAGAGACCCAGTACTTC CASSYSIGLQETQYF
TRBJ1-4 TRBV6-1 once NA TGTGCCAGCATCGTACGCGGTGGTGAAAAACTGTTTTTT CASIVRGGEKLFF
TRBJ2-5 TRBV10-1 NA TRBD2 TGCGCCAGCAGCCCCGGGACTAGCGGTTCCTGGGGGGAGACCCAGTACTTC CASSPGTSGSWGETQYF
TRBJ1-1 TRBV5-6 NA TRBD1 TGTGCCAGCAGATCGAGACAGGGACCTTACACTGAAGCTTTCTTT CASRSRQGPYTEAFF
TRBJ2-5 TRBV5-1 few NA TGCGCCAGCAGCCCGGGACATACAACCGGGATAGAGACCCAGTACTTC CASSPGHTTGIETQYF
TRBJ2-5 TRBV11-2 once TRBD1 TGTGCCAGCAGCTTGGGACAGGGGGGCCAAGAGACCCAGTACTTC CASSLGQGGQETQYF
TRBJ1-1 TRBV5-1 few NA TGCGCCAGCAGCTCGAACCCGCTTGCGTCGAACACTGAAGCTTTCTTT CASSSNPLASNTEAFF
TRBJ2-1 TRBV11-2 NA TRBD2 TGTGCCAGCAGCTCGCTAGCGGGGAATGAGCAGTTCTTC CASSSLAGNEQFF
TRBJ1-6 TRBV10-2 few NA TGCGCCAGCAGTGAGTCCGGGGACTGGTCACCCCTCCACTTT CASSESGDWSPLHF
TRBJ2-1 TRBV18 NA TRBD2 TGTGCCAGCTCACGAGCGGGAGGCTTCAATGAGCAGTTCTTC CASSRAGGFNEQFF
TRBJ2-1 TRBV28 NA NA TGTGCCAGCAGTGCAGGACAGAACAATGAGCAGTTCTTC CASSAGQNNEQFF
TRBJ2-5 TRBV7-3 NA NA TGTGCCAGCAGCCCCGGACATTTGGGAGAGACCCAGTACTTC CASSPGHLGETQYF
TRBJ2-7 TRBV4-1 NA TRBD2 TGCGCCAGCAGCCAAGACCGGACTAGCGGGACCTACGAGCAGTACTTC CASSQDRTSGTYEQYF
TRBJ2-7 TRBV2 few NA TGTGCCAGCAGTGGGAGGGCTCCTTGGAAGCAGTACTTC CASSGRAPWKQYF
TRBJ2-1 TRBV6-5 NA TRBD1 TGTGCCAGCAGCCCACAGGGGGGATGGAATGAGCAGTTCTTC CASSPQGGWNEQFF
TRBJ1-5 TRBV19 NA TRBD1 TGTGCCAGTAGTAGGGGACAGGAGAATCAGCCCCAGCATTTT CASSRGQENQPQHF
TRBJ2-7 TRBV7-2 NA NA TGTGCCAGCAGCTTAGGAGTAGGGGTTTCCTACGAGCAGTACTTC CASSLGVGVSYEQYF
TRBJ2-6 TRBV5-4 NA TRBD2 TGTGCCAGCAGCCCGGGACTAGCGGGAGGGGGCTCTGGGGCCAACGTCCTGACTTTC CASSPGLAGGGSGANVLTF
TRBJ2-7 TRBV7-6 once NA TGTGCCAGCAGCACGCGACAGAATAGCTACGAGCAGTACTTC CASSTRQNSYEQYF
TRBJ1-3 TRBV5-6 once NA TGTGCCAGCAGGAGGGGGTTGGGTTCTGGAAACACCATATATTTT CASRRGLGSGNTIYF
TRBJ1-1 TRBV14 NA NA TGTGCCAGCAGCCAAGATCGGGTGCCCCTGAACACTGAAGCTTTCTTT CASSQDRVPLNTEAFF
TRBJ1-1 TRBV28 NA TRBD1 TGTGCCAGCAGACCTGGGGGACAGGGGTTTTTTACTGAAGCTTTCTTT CASRPGGQGFFTEAFF
TRBJ2-5 TRBV5-4 NA TRBD2 TGTGCCAGCAGCATCCGGACTAGCGGGAGTAGGGAGACCCAGTACTTC CASSIRTSGSRETQYF
TRBJ1-5 TRBV10-3 NA NA TGTGCCATCAGTGATCCGGACAGTGGACTCGATCAGCCCCAGCATTTT CAISDPDSGLDQPQHF
TRBJ1-1 TRBV2 NA TRBD1 TGTGCCAGCAGGCGGGGACAGGGTTTCGCTGAAGCTTTCTTT CASRRGQGFAEAFF
TRBJ2-1 TRBV6-1 once TRBD1 TGTGCCAGCGACAGGGGCGACAATGAGCAGTTCTTC CASDRGDNEQFF
TRBJ2-3 TRBV9 NA NA TGTGCCAGCAGCGTGTCCGGGACACGGACCGGGGCAGATACGCAGTATTTT CASSVSGTRTGADTQYF
TRBJ2-5 TRBV23-1 NA TRBD2 TGCGCCAGCAGGCCGGCTAAGGGTAGCGGGAGTGACGAGACCCAGTACTTC CASRPAKGSGSDETQYF
TRBJ1-2 TRBV6-5 NA NA TGTGCCAGCAGTTACTCTATGGGACACCCCTATGGCTACACCTTC CASSYSMGHPYGYTF